This T cell receptor beta chain was recovered during a study of cytomegalovirus exposure and HLA in healthy donors. Study as a whole: As released early, the data held some 85 million unique TCRs from HLA-typed donors.

Comment on this clone: The antigen remains undetermined.

Researchers ran the PCR with 60 Vbeta and 13 Jbeta primers. The repertoire was sequenced with immunoSEQ multiplex PCR; TCRdb's copy has only in-frame clones and lacks some. The profile shows approximately 100,000 clones, about 80% of them singletons. Overall study findings and caveats: Per a later analysis, 15,000 to 20,000 TCR beta sequences showed association with HLA alleles at 0.05 false discovery rate.

Likely unrecorded immune exposures existed in these nominally healthy donors. The V segment lost 5 bases and the J segment 4 bases; nucleotides outside the gene matches: 8. From germline, CDR1 is SGHRS and CDR2 YFSETQ. CDR3 length equals 15 residues. V and J are TRBV5-1 and TRBJ1-4, with 7 bases identical to TRBD1. This receptor was taken from a woman aged 45-65 years in good health and CMV-seropositive. The sample taken for sequencing was PBMCs. CDR3 nucleotides: TGCGCCAGCAGTTCGCAAGGGGGCCTTAATGAAAAACTGTTTTTT. Translating it yields CASSSQGGLNEKLFF.